This entry describes one T cell receptor (beta chain). The data were taken from a study of blood T cell repertoires in COVID-19. Germline loops: CDR1 WNHNN, CDR2 SYGVQD (reference sequence). The length of the CDR3 is 14 residues. The germline V and J ends were trimmed by 6 bases and 5 bases, with 16 bases remaining between them. The repertoire was sequenced with immunoSEQ multiplex PCR; TCRdb's copy has only in-frame clones and lacks some. This sample has around 270,000 clones; 80% to 90% occur once, and the top ten carry roughly 4%. This receptor was identified in a woman aged 25 to 39 who had recovered from COVID-19. This chain links TRBV10-1 with TRBJ2-5; D is perhaps TRBD2 (6 bases). Sample: PBMCs or T cells enriched from blood (not recorded which). The CDR3 is CASSDSRGGETQYF. The CDR3 DNA follows: TGCGCCAGCAGCGATAGCCGGGGAGGTGAGACCCAGTACTTC.